The rows below give T cell receptor beta chains drawn from one sample of a study of shared clonotypes between healthy human individuals. TCRdb's copy holds only in-frame clones and misses some; the assay was immunoSEQ multiplex PCR. The sample has about 2 million clones, just under 95% seen once. Sequenced sample: naive CD8+ T cells sorted from blood. These receptor sequences come from a man aged 18-30 years in good health. The CDR3 runs from the conserved cysteine through the conserved F or W. A D gene is named only where the DNA matches it firmly. A row's size may be missing; if present it is once, few, many or a size class.

-	-	TRBV28	TRBJ1-3	TGTGCCAGCAGTTTACGGCAGAGCTCTGGAAACACCATATATTTT	CASSLRQSSGNTIYF
-	-	TRBV30	TRBJ1-2	TGTGCCTGGAGTGCTACAGGATCCTATGGCTACACCTTC	CAWSATGSYGYTF
-	TRBD1	TRBV30	TRBJ1-5	TGTGCCTGGGGGACAGGGGGTAGCAATCAGCCCCAGCATTTT	CAWGTGGSNQPQHF
-	-	TRBV29-1	TRBJ1-1	TGCAGCGTTGAACGGATAGGGGGGGACACTGAAGCTTTCTTT	CSVERIGGDTEAFF
-	TRBD2	TRBV7-9	TRBJ2-1	TGTGCCAGCAGCTCTCTAGCGGGAGCAGACAATGAGCAGTTCTTC	CASSSLAGADNEQFF
-	TRBD2	TRBV10-2	TRBJ2-7	TGCGCCAGCAGTGAGGCTAGCGGGGGAATCTCCTACGAGCAGTACTTC	CASSEASGGISYEQYF
-	-	TRBV19	TRBJ1-5	TGTGCCAGTAGTATAATCAACAATCAGCCCCAGCATTTT	CASSIINNQPQHF
-	-	TRBV25-1	TRBJ1-2	TGTGCCAGCAGTGAAATTGACAGGCTCTATGGCTACACCTTC	CASSEIDRLYGYTF
-	-	TRBV7-9	TRBJ2-5	TGTGCCAGCAGCTTAGTAGGGTCCGATGAGACCCAGTACTTC	CASSLVGSDETQYF
-	TRBD2	TRBV7-9	TRBJ2-1	TGTGCCAGCAGCTGGGGAGGACTAGCGGATGAGCAGTTCTTC	CASSWGGLADEQFF
-	TRBD1	TRBV9	TRBJ2-7	TGTGCCAGCAGCGTAGCAGGGACAGGGTACGAGCAGTACTTC	CASSVAGTGYEQYF
once	TRBD2	TRBV29-1	TRBJ2-3	TGCGCCCGAACGGGGGGACGCACAGATACGCAGTATTTT	CARTGGRTDTQYF
once	-	TRBV4-3	TRBJ2-1	TGCGCCAGCAGCCAAGATAAAGGGGTGGGCAATGAGCAGTTCTTC	CASSQDKGVGNEQFF
-	TRBD1	TRBV7-2	TRBJ2-7	TGTGCCAGCAGCTCCGACAGGGGTTCCTACGAGCAGTACTTC	CASSSDRGSYEQYF
-	TRBD1	TRBV5-6	TRBJ2-2	TGTGCCAGCAGCTTGGCTCTGAGACAGGGGCGCACCGGGGAGCTGTTTTTT	CASSLALRQGRTGELFF
-	-	TRBV7-8	TRBJ1-5	TGTGCCAGCAGCTTACACGGACGCCCCCAGCATTTT	CASSLHGRPQHF
-	TRBD2	TRBV29-1	TRBJ2-5	TGCAGCGTTAGCGGGGGGGCCGAAGAGACCCAGTACTTC	CSVSGGAEETQYF
-	-	TRBV7-9	TRBJ2-3	TGTGCCAGCAGCTTAGTTGATAGCACAGATACGCAGTATTTT	CASSLVDSTDTQYF
-	-	TRBV4-1	TRBJ1-2	TGCGCCAGCAGCCAAAAGGACAGCACGATTAACTATGGCTACACCTTC	CASSQKDSTINYGYTF
-	-	TRBV4-1	TRBJ1-1	TGCGCCAGCACTCCCGACGGTCGGGGGCTTACTGAAGCTTTCTTT	CASTPDGRGLTEAFF
-	-	TRBV29-1	TRBJ2-1	TGCAGCGTTGAAGATGGACTAACTGAGCAGTTCTTC	CSVEDGLTEQFF
-	-	TRBV5-4	TRBJ2-7	TGTGCCAGCAGCTTGTACGGGCAGGAGGCCTACGAGCAGTACTTC	CASSLYGQEAYEQYF
-	-	TRBV14	TRBJ2-7	TGTGCCAGCAGCCAAGATTTTTCAGTTCTTTCCTACGAGCAGTACTTC	CASSQDFSVLSYEQYF
-	-	TRBV5-6	TRBJ1-4	TGTGCCAGCAGCTTGTGGGGAAATGAAAAACTGTTTTTT	CASSLWGNEKLFF
-	-	TRBV10-3	TRBJ1-2	TGTGCCACCACATTTGAGGGAGATGGCTACACCTTC	CATTFEGDGYTF
-	-	TRBV19	TRBJ2-7	TGTGCCAGTAGTATAGCGGCAGGGGTCAGCTACGAGCAGTACTTC	CASSIAAGVSYEQYF
-	TRBD1	TRBV27	TRBJ2-7	TGTGCCAGCAGCCATGGGACAGGGGAATACGAGCAGTACTTC	CASSHGTGEYEQYF
-	TRBD1	TRBV2	TRBJ1-5	TGTGCCAGCAGTGAAGGACAGGGGAATCAGCCCCAGCATTTT	CASSEGQGNQPQHF
-	TRBD2	TRBV11-2	TRBJ2-5	TGTGCCAGCAGCTCGACCGTCTCACTAGCGGGAGGGCCGGAGACCCAGTACTTC	CASSSTVSLAGGPETQYF
once	-	TRBV6-6	TRBJ2-4	TGTGCCAGCGGGAACATTCAGTACTTC	CASGNIQYF
-	TRBD2	TRBV4-3	TRBJ2-3	TGCGCCAGCAGCCAAGATAGCGGGAGAACAGATACGCAGTATTTT	CASSQDSGRTDTQYF
-	-	TRBV19	TRBJ2-5	TGTGCCAGTAGTAGGTTAGCGGAACATCCAAAGGAGACCCAGTACTTC	CASSRLAEHPKETQYF
-	TRBD2	TRBV15	TRBJ2-4	TGTGCCACCAGCATCGGACTAGCGGGGGGGCCAACCAAAAACATTCAGTACTTC	CATSIGLAGGPTKNIQYF
-	TRBD1	TRBV5-4	TRBJ2-3	TGTGCCAGCAGGGGACAGGGGATGGAGACGCAGTATTTT	CASRGQGMETQYF
-	TRBD2	TRBV11-2	TRBJ2-7	TGTGCCAGCAGCCCCCGGCGAGCGGGAGGCAGTTACGAGCAGTACTTC	CASSPRRAGGSYEQYF
-	-	TRBV6-1	TRBJ2-6	TGTGCCAGCAGTGACAGGGAGTCTGGGGCCAACGTCCTGACTTTC	CASSDRESGANVLTF
-	TRBD2	TRBV6-1	TRBJ2-2	TGTGCCAGCACCTATAGCGGGGCCGGGGAGCTGTTTTTT	CASTYSGAGELFF
-	TRBD1	TRBV28	TRBJ2-7	TGTGCCAGCAGCAGGGGGCCCTACGAGCAGTACTTC	CASSRGPYEQYF
-	-	TRBV2	TRBJ2-7	TGTGCCAGCAGGGTACAGGGTGAATCCTACGAGCAGTACTTC	CASRVQGESYEQYF
-	-	TRBV5-6	TRBJ2-3	TGTGCCAGCAGCTCCGGGGTCACAGATACGCAGTATTTT	CASSSGVTDTQYF
-	TRBD1	TRBV10-1	TRBJ2-1	TGCGCCAGCAGTGATACAGGGGGCTACAATGAGCAGTTCTTC	CASSDTGGYNEQFF
-	-	TRBV28	TRBJ2-7	TGTGCCAGCAGTTTACGGGGTAGCTACGAGCAGTACTTC	CASSLRGSYEQYF
-	-	TRBV27	TRBJ2-7	TGTGCCAGCAGTCCGGTCGGGACGGAAAACTACGAGCAGTACTTC	CASSPVGTENYEQYF
-	-	TRBV29-1	TRBJ2-7	TGCAGCGTTGAAGCGGACTCCTACGAGCAGTACTTC	CSVEADSYEQYF
-	-	TRBV2	TRBJ2-2	TGTGCCAGCAGGGGGGGAAGCACCGGGGAGCTGTTTTTT	CASRGGSTGELFF
-	TRBD2	TRBV28	TRBJ2-5	TGTGCCAGCCGTTGGGGGGGAGACGCAGAGACCCAGTACTTC	CASRWGGDAETQYF